This T cell receptor beta chain was sequenced for a study of shared clonotypes between healthy human individuals. This clone was counted a few times. The germline V gene has CDR1 LNHNV and CDR2 YYDKDF (reference sequence). The CDR3 is 12 residues long. Trimming left V 5 bases short and J 4 bases short, with 8 bases between. Clones were read by immunoSEQ multiplex PCR, and TCRdb kept only the in-frame ones, dropping some. The data show roughly 2.2 million clones, under 95% seen once. Sequenced sample: naive CD4+ T cells from PBMCs. Subset described: CD45RA+ positively selected. This chain joins TRBV15 and TRBJ1-1; D is ambiguous. The receptor comes from a man aged 18 to 30 in good health. Some clones in this sample may be carry-over from other donors' samples. This CDR3 is CATSAESTEAFF. The CDR3 DNA is TGTGCCACCAGCGCGGAGTCCACTGAAGCTTTCTTT.